This TCR beta chain originates from a study of vaccination and CD4 T cells after COVID-19. Findings of the study overall: The cohort comprised relatively few convalescent patients, and no early post-infection timepoints were analyzed. In convalescent patients, a median around 89% of reactive clones appeared only post-vaccination.

Treatment specified: roughly ten-day PBMC culture with coronavirus spike peptide pools or control peptides (ViraFEST assay). These CD4+ T cells came from an unexposed donor, sampled before the COVID-19 pandemic (2011-2018). Peptide-pool expansion of antigen-specific T cells preceded TCR sequencing in ViraFEST. Cells were cultured for around ten days, and then CD4+ T cells were isolated by negative selection. CDR1 and CDR2 (germline): MDHEN, SYDVKM. The V gene lost 6 bases and the J gene lost 5 bases, with 17 bases spanning the gap. CDR3 length equals 16 residues. Concerning this clonotype: Its antigen remains unknown.

An Oncomine TCR Beta short-read assay was used to sequence the DNA from cultured CD4+ T cells. Cultured CD4+ T cells were the source of extracted genomic DNA. TCRdb reanalysed the PCR reads using MiXCR and keeps one entry per CDR3 protein. Here the sample spans more than 10,000 distinct CDR3 sequences, around a third being singletons. This sequence was found in a human donor in good health. The chain links TRBV28 to TRBJ2-6, with no clear D. The sample consisted of CD4+ T cells from blood, cultured in vitro. DNA for the CDR3: TGTGCCAGCAGCCAAGGCGACTTGCCTAGGGCCAACGTCCTGACTTTC. It codes for CASSQGDLPRANVLTF.